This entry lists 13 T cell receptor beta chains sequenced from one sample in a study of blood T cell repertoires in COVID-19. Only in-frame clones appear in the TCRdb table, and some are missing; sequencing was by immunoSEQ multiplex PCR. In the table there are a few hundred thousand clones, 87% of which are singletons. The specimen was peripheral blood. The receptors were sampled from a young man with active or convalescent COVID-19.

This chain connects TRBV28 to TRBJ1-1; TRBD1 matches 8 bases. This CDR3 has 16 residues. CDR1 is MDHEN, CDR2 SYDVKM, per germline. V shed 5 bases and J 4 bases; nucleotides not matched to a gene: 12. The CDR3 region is CASSPWTGSLVTEAFF. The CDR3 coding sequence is TGTGCCAGCAGTCCGTGGACAGGGAGTTTGGTCACTGAAGCTTTCTTT.

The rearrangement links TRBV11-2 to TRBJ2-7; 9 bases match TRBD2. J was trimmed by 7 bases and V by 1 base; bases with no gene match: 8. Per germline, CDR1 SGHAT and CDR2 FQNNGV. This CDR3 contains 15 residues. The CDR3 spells CASSLVAGGPLEQYF. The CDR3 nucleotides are TGTGCCAGCAGCTTAGTCGCGGGAGGGCCCCTGGAGCAGTACTTC.

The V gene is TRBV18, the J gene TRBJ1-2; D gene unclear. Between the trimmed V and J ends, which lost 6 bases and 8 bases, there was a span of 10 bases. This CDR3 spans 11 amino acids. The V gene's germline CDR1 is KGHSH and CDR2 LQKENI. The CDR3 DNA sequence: TGTGCCAGCTCGTCGCTTGGCGGCTACACCTTC. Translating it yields CASSSLGGYTF.

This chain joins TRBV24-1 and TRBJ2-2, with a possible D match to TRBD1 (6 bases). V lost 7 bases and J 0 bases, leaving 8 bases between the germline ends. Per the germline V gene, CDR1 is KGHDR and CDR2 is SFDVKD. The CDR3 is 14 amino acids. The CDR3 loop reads CATSGQTNTGELFF. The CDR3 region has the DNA TGTGCCACCAGCGGACAGACGAACACCGGGGAGCTGTTTTTT.

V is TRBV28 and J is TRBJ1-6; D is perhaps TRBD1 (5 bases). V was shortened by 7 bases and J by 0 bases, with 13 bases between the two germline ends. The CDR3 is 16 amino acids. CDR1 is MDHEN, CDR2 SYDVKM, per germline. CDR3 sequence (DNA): TGTGCCAGCATCGCCGGGGGGAGCTCCTATAATTCACCCCTCCACTTT. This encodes CASIAGGSSYNSPLHF.

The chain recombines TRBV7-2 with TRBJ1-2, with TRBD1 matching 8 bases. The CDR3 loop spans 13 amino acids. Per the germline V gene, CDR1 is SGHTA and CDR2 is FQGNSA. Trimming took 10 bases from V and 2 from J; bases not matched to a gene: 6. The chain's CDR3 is CATTDRVNYGYTF. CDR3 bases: TGTGCCACCACGGACAGGGTGAACTATGGCTACACCTTC.

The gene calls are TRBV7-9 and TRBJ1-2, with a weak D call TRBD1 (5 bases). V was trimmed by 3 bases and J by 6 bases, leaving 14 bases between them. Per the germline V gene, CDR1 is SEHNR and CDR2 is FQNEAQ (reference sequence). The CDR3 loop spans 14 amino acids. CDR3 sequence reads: CASSLVGSGDGYTF. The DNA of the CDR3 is TGTGCCAGCAGCTTGGTTGGGTCGGGGGATGGCTACACCTTC.

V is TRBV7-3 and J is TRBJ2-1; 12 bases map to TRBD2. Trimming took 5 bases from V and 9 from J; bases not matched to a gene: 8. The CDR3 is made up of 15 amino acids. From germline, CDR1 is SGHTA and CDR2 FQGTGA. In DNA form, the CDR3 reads TGTGCCAGCAGCGAGACTAGCGGGAGCATGCGTGAGCAGTTCTTC. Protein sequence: CASSETSGSMREQFF.

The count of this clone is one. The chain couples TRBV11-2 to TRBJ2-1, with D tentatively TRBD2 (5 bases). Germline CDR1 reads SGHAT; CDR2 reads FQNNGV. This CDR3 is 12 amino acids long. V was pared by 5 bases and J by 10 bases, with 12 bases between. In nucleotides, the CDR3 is TGTGCCAGCAGCGAAACTAGTTGGGAGCAGTTCTTC. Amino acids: CASSETSWEQFF.

CDR3 residues: CASSLGGGVNTEAFF. Here the CDR3 DNA reads TGTGCCAGCAGCTTAGGCGGGGGTGTGAACACTGAAGCTTTCTTT. J is TRBJ1-1 and V is TRBV13; D perhaps matches TRBD1 (5 bases). Between the trimmed V and J ends, which lost 0 bases and 0 bases, there was a span of 8 bases. Germline loops: CDR1 PRHDT, CDR2 FYEKMQ (reference sequence). The CDR3 consists of 15 residues.

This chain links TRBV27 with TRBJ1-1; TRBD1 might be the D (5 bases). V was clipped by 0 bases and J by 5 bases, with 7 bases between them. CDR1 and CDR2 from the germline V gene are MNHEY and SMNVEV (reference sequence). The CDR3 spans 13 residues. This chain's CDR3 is CASSLSGVTEAFF. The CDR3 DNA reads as TGTGCCAGCAGTTTATCAGGGGTTACTGAAGCTTTCTTT.

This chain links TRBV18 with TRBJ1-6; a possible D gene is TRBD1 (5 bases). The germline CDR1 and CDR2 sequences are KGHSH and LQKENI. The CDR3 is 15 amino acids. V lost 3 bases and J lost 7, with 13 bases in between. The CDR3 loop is CASSPPPGSNSPLHF. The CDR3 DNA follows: TGTGCCAGCTCACCTCCGCCAGGGTCGAATTCACCCCTCCACTTT.

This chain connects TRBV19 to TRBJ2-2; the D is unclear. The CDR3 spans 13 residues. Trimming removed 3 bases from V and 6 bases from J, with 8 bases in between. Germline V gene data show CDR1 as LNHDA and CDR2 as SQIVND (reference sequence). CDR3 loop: CASSIAFAGELFF. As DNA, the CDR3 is TGTGCCAGTAGTATCGCGTTCGCCGGGGAGCTGTTTTTT.